This is a list of T cell receptor beta chains from one sample in a study of response to subunit inactivated influenza vaccine. In TCRdb, the RT-PCR reads were re-called with MiXCR into one record per CDR3 protein. Counted here are hundreds of thousands of distinct CDR3 sequences, 15% to 18% occurring once; the ten biggest clones make up 9.5% to 13%. Sequencing was performed on PBMCs from blood, taken 12 days after vaccination. These receptors all stem from a man aged 50 to 59 who received an inactivated influenza vaccine. Both conserved end residues are part of each CDR3. Fields, in order: D gene, V gene, J gene, clone size, CDR3 DNA, CDR3 protein. D genes are given only for firm matches. The size of a clone is reported for some rows only, either as once, few or many, or as a class for expanded clones.

NA	TRBV5-5	TRBJ1-1	NA	TGTGCCAGCAGCCCTGGTCCGGGTGAGGGGAACACTGAAGCTTTCTTT	CASSPGPGEGNTEAFF
NA	TRBV5-1	TRBJ2-1	many	TGCGCCAGCAGACCACAGGGATACAATGAGCAGTTCTTC	CASRPQGYNEQFF
TRBD2	TRBV28	TRBJ2-7	NA	TGTGCCAGCAGCCCAAGCGGGATCCCCCCCTACGAGCAGTACTTC	CASSPSGIPPYEQYF
TRBD1	TRBV30	TRBJ2-7	NA	TGTGCCTGGAGAATCTTAGGGGGCCCCTCCTACGAGCAGTACTTC	CAWRILGGPSYEQYF
TRBD1	TRBV19	TRBJ2-5	NA	TGTGCCACCAGGGACAGGGGTTGGGAGACCCAGTACTTC	CATRDRGWETQYF
TRBD1	TRBV5-1	TRBJ2-7	few	TGCGCCAGCAGCTTGGCCGTAGGGGGCGCGTCCTACGAGCAGTACTTC	CASSLAVGGASYEQYF
TRBD1	TRBV7-8	TRBJ1-5	NA	TGTGCCAGCAGCTTACTTTTTCTGGGGGACAGGGCGGCGGATCAGCCCCAGCATTTT	CASSLLFLGDRAADQPQHF
NA	TRBV10-3	TRBJ2-4	many	TGTGCCATCAGTGACGGGAACATTCAGTACTTC	CAISDGNIQYF
NA	TRBV7-2	TRBJ1-1	NA	TGTGCCAGCAGCTTAAGGGGGGTTGGGGAGCTGAACACTGAAGCTTTCTTT	CASSLRGVGELNTEAFF
TRBD2	TRBV20-1	TRBJ2-3	few	TGCAGTGGCCTAGCGGGGCCCATGGATACGCAGTATTTT	CSGLAGPMDTQYF
TRBD1	TRBV5-1	TRBJ2-2	NA	TGCCCCAGCCGCCAGGACAGGGCGAACACCGGGGAGCTGTTTTTT	CPSRQDRANTGELFF
NA	TRBV9	TRBJ1-5	many	TGTGCCAGCAGCGTAGACTCTTTGGGGACTCAGCCCCAGCATTTT	CASSVDSLGTQPQHF
NA	TRBV4-2	TRBJ1-1	NA	TGTGCCAGCAGCCAAGTTGGAGGGGGAGAGACTGAAGCTTTCTTT	CASSQVGGGETEAFF
TRBD1	TRBV5-1	TRBJ2-7	NA	TGCGCCACCTCGGCGACAGGGGGCCTCTACGAGCAGTACTTC	CATSATGGLYEQYF
NA	TRBV7-9	TRBJ2-7	many	TGTGCCAGCAGCTGGGGGACACTCGCCTACGAGCAGTACTTC	CASSWGTLAYEQYF
NA	TRBV20-1	TRBJ1-1	many	TGCAGTGCTAGAACGACAGAATTCACTGAAGCTTTCTTT	CSARTTEFTEAFF
TRBD2	TRBV7-9	TRBJ2-7	few	TGTGCCAGCAGCCCCCCCTGGGGGGGCTACGAGCAGTACTTC	CASSPPWGGYEQYF
TRBD1	TRBV20-1	TRBJ2-4	NA	TGCAGTGCTATCCGGGGACAGGGAGGATTTATGAACATTCAGTACTTC	CSAIRGQGGFMNIQYF
NA	TRBV12-3/TRBV12-4	TRBJ1-5	few	TGTGCCAGCAATGCTGGGTTCAATCAGCCCCAGCATTTT	CASNAGFNQPQHF
NA	TRBV5-1	TRBJ1-5	NA	TGCGCCAGCAGGGGGAGGGAAGGTCAGCCCCAGCATTTT	CASRGREGQPQHF
TRBD1	TRBV29-1	TRBJ2-3	NA	TGCAGCGTTGACCGGGACAGCGTAAGTCCGCAGTATTTT	CSVDRDSVSPQYF
TRBD1	TRBV12-3/TRBV12-4	TRBJ2-5	few	TGTGCCAGCAGGCTACGACAGGGTGGGGAGACCCAGTACTTC	CASRLRQGGETQYF
TRBD2	TRBV4-3	TRBJ2-3	few	TGCGCCAGCAGCCAAGTTGGGGGAGGGAGCACAGATACGCAGTATTTT	CASSQVGGGSTDTQYF
NA	TRBV7-2	TRBJ2-5	NA	TGTGCCAGCAGCTCCATCCTAGAGACCCAGTACTTC	CASSSILETQYF
TRBD1	TRBV4-2	TRBJ2-7	NA	TGTGCCAGCAGCCAGGAATGGACAGGGGGCCTGAACGAGCAGTACTTC	CASSQEWTGGLNEQYF
TRBD1	TRBV24-1	TRBJ1-5	few	TGTGCCACCAGTGACGGGACAGGGCACCAGCATTTT	CATSDGTGHQHF
NA	TRBV7-2	TRBJ2-1	few	TGTGCCAGCAGCCAAAGGGGGGGTGAGCAGTTCTTC	CASSQRGGEQFF
TRBD2	TRBV12-3/TRBV12-4	TRBJ2-3	few	TGTGCCAGCAGAGCGGGGGGGGCTAGCACAGATACGCAGTATTTT	CASRAGGASTDTQYF
NA	TRBV20-1	TRBJ2-7	NA	TGCAGTGCTAGAGACAACAGGGCGAACGAGCAGTACTTC	CSARDNRANEQYF
NA	TRBV29-1	TRBJ2-5	few	TGCAGCGTTGTTGGGGGTTACGAGACCCAGTACTTC	CSVVGGYETQYF
NA	TRBV7-9	TRBJ2-5	many	TGTGCCTCACGGGCCGGACAAGAGACCCAGTACTTC	CASRAGQETQYF
NA	TRBV28	TRBJ2-5	NA	TGTGCCAGCAGTTTATCGTCATTCGTGTTAGAGGACTCGAAGACCCAGTACTTC	CASSLSSFVLEDSKTQYF
TRBD2	TRBV7-2	TRBJ2-1	many	TGTGCCAGCAGCACACAACTAGCGGGGGGCAATGAGCAGTTCTTC	CASSTQLAGGNEQFF
NA	TRBV15	TRBJ2-3	few	TGTGCCACCAGTAGACCCCGGGCAGATACGCAGTATTTT	CATSRPRADTQYF
TRBD2	TRBV7-6	TRBJ2-1	NA	TGTGCCAGCAGCTTTTTTGCGGGAGATTTGGGAGATGAGCAGTTCTTC	CASSFFAGDLGDEQFF
NA	TRBV24-1	TRBJ2-1	few	TGTGCCACCAGTCCTCGGCAGAACTCCTACAATGAGCAGTTCTTC	CATSPRQNSYNEQFF
TRBD1	TRBV5-1	TRBJ2-5	many	TGCGCCAGCAGCTCTGCCGGGACAGGGGCTATCGAGACCCAGTACTTC	CASSSAGTGAIETQYF
TRBD2	TRBV4-1	TRBJ2-7	NA	TGCGCCAGCAGCTTTTCGTTCGGGACTAGCGGGGGATCCTACGAGCAGTACTTC	CASSFSFGTSGGSYEQYF
TRBD2	TRBV11-1	TRBJ2-1	few	TGTGCCAGCAGCTTAGGAAGAGGCCCGGGACTAGATTTCAATGAGCAGTTCTTC	CASSLGRGPGLDFNEQFF
NA	TRBV10-3	TRBJ1-5	NA	TGTGCCATCAGTGAGGAAGTAAGCAATCAGCCCCAGCATTTT	CAISEEVSNQPQHF